A selection of T cell receptor beta chains follows, all from one sample in a study of OX40 agonist ivuxolimab in advanced cancers. Sequencing was performed with immunoSEQ multiplex PCR; in TCRdb, only in-frame clones are kept and a portion is missing. The sample has about 48,000 clones, 88% seen once. Sequencing was performed on CD4+ or CD8+ T cells sorted from blood, taken in a trial of the OX40 agonist ivuxolimab. Every receptor here comes from an adult with an advanced solid tumor such as melanoma, head and neck, liver or kidney cancer. Both conserved end residues are part of each CDR3. Each record gives: V gene, D gene, clone size, J gene, CDR3 protein, CDR3 DNA. A D gene is named only where the DNA matches it firmly. Some rows mark clone size as missing; the rest say once, few, many or name a class of expanded clone.

>TRBV11-3|.|.|TRBJ2-7
CASSLVSYEQYF
TGTGCCAGCAGCTTAGTATCCTACGAGCAGTACTTC
>TRBV9|TRBD1|.|TRBJ2-1
CASSGRGQGALGTSIDEQFF
TGTGCCAGCAGCGGAAGGGGACAGGGGGCCCTCGGGACTAGCATCGATGAGCAGTTCTTC
>TRBV7-2|TRBD2|.|TRBJ2-7
CASSRHGTSASYEQYF
TGTGCCAGCTCCCGGCACGGGACTAGCGCCTCCTACGAGCAGTACTTC
>TRBV5-4|.|.|TRBJ2-3
CASSLGSGITDTQYF
TGTGCCAGCAGCTTGGGGAGCGGAATAACAGATACGCAGTATTTT
>TRBV5-4|.|.|TRBJ2-6
CASSLGGALGANVLTF
TGTGCCAGCAGCTTGGGGGGCGCACTCGGGGCCAACGTCCTGACTTTC
>TRBV4-1|.|.|TRBJ1-5
CASSQGFGDQPQHF
TGCGCCAGCAGCCAGGGGTTCGGGGATCAGCCCCAGCATTTT
>TRBV7-3|TRBD1|.|TRBJ2-5
CASSLTGVGGETQYF
TGTGCCAGCAGCTTGACAGGGGTCGGGGGAGAGACCCAGTACTTC
>TRBV12-1|.|.|TRBJ2-3
CASSPRGTDTQYF
TGTGCCAGCAGCCCGAGGGGGACAGATACGCAGTATTTT
>TRBV7-9|TRBD1|.|TRBJ2-7
CASKGTGIVLSYEQYF
TGTGCCAGCAAGGGGACAGGGATAGTCCTCTCCTACGAGCAGTACTTC
>TRBV5-1|.|once|TRBJ1-2
CASSLGPANIDGYTF
TGCGCCAGCAGCTTGGGGCCCGCGAACATCGACGGCTACACCTTC
>TRBV6-5|.|.|TRBJ2-3
CASKGQGSDTQYF
TGTGCCAGCAAGGGCCAGGGGTCAGATACGCAGTATTTT
>TRBV27|TRBD2|.|TRBJ2-1
CASSLAGGLGNEQFF
TGTGCCAGCAGTTTAGCGGGAGGTCTGGGCAATGAGCAGTTCTTC
>TRBV6-6|TRBD1|.|TRBJ2-7
CASRDGTGLYEQYF
TGTGCCAGCAGAGATGGGACAGGGTTGTACGAGCAGTACTTC
>TRBV2|.|.|TRBJ2-1
CASSVAELSSYNEQFF
TGTGCCAGCAGTGTTGCAGAATTAAGCTCCTACAATGAGCAGTTCTTC
>TRBV6-5|.|.|TRBJ1-3
CASSYLTAKGNTIYF
TGTGCCAGCAGTTACCTGACAGCGAAGGGAAACACCATATATTTT
>TRBV10-3|TRBD2|.|TRBJ2-1
CAISGSSGDNEQFF
TGTGCCATCAGTGGGTCTAGCGGGGACAATGAGCAGTTCTTC